The 10 T cell receptor beta chains reported below all come from one sample, sequenced in a study of technical replicates of blood from a handful of donors. Profiling relied on immunoSEQ multiplex PCR, and the TCRdb table lists in-frame clones only, not all of them. The sample yields approximately 64,000 clones, about 86% seen once. The sequenced sample was PBMCs. All receptors derive from a human donor in good health. Some clones in this sample may be carry-over from other donors' samples.

In its sample, this clone was seen a few times. The chain recombines TRBV5-1 with TRBJ2-2, with D maybe TRBD1 (6 bases). Germline values: CDR1 SGHRS, CDR2 YFSETQ. Trimming took off 1 base at V and 4 bases at J, with 11 bases between the two ends. The CDR3 totals 15 residues. The CDR3 DNA reads TGCGCCAGCAGCTTGAACAGGGAACGCACCGGGGAGCTGTTTTTT. Its protein is CASSLNRERTGELFF.

In this sample, this clone turned up once. The gene calls are TRBV11-3 and TRBJ2-7, with TRBD1 as a possible D gene (5 bases). Germline loops: CDR1 SGHNT, CDR2 YENEEA. Trimming took off 9 bases at V and 4 bases at J, with 16 bases between the two ends. There are 13 residues in the CDR3. CDR3 in DNA: TGTGCCAGTTCTCCCGAAGGGGATTACGAGCAGTACTTC. Translating it yields CASSPEGDYEQYF.

The genes are TRBV30 and TRBJ1-6; D unresolved. V was clipped by 0 bases and J by 7 bases, with 13 bases between them. There are 15 residues in the CDR3. Germline V gene data show CDR1 as GTSNPN and CDR2 as SVGIG (reference sequence). Here the CDR3 reads CAWSVLRVPNSPLHF. The CDR3, as DNA: TGTGCCTGGAGTGTACTACGGGTACCAAATTCACCCCTCCACTTT.

The chain joins TRBV7-2 to TRBJ2-1, with 13 bases fitting TRBD2. Unmatched junction bases numbered 8, after V lost 5 bases and J lost 1 base. Germline assignment: CDR1 SGHTA and CDR2 FQGNSA. The CDR3 has 18 amino acids. CDR3 in DNA: TGTGCCAGCAGCAAAAAACTAGCGGGGGGGCCATCCTACAATGAGCAGTTCTTC. It encodes CASSKKLAGGPSYNEQFF.

This clone has a single count. This chain joins TRBV5-5 and TRBJ1-1; 7 nucleotides agree with TRBD1. The germline V gene has CDR1 SGHKS and CDR2 YYEKEE (reference sequence). The CDR3 loop spans 13 amino acids. The trim removed 0 bases at V and 6 bases at J, leaving 2 bases unmatched. The CDR3 DNA follows: TGTGCCAGCAGCTTGGGACAGGGCCCTGAAGCTTTCTTT. Encoded protein: CASSLGQGPEAFF.

The chain employs TRBV29-1 and TRBJ2-4; 8 positions agree with TRBD1. Trimming took 7 bases from V and 7 from J; bases not matched to a gene: 9. The germline V gene has CDR1 SQVTM and CDR2 ANQGSEA. This CDR3 spans 13 amino acids. The CDR3 protein is CSAPDRAGNIQYF. CDR3 coding DNA: TGCAGCGCTCCGGACAGGGCGGGGAACATTCAGTACTTC.

The chain links TRBV7-8 to TRBJ1-1; D unclear. Trimming stripped 4 bases from V and 4 bases from J, with 10 bases between. The CDR3 has 13 residues. CDR1 is SGHVS and CDR2 is FQNEAQ in the germline V gene. CDR3 DNA: TGTGCCAGCAGCTCGAGGGAGGGCACTGAAGCTTTCTTT. As protein: CASSSREGTEAFF.

The chain employs TRBV6-5 and TRBJ2-7; 8 nucleotides line up with TRBD1. Unmatched junction bases numbered 11, after V lost 6 bases and J lost 4 bases. Germline CDR1 is MNHEY and CDR2 is SVGAGI. The CDR3 is 15 residues long. This CDR3 reads CASSRAGQGAYEQYF. DNA of the CDR3: TGTGCCAGCAGCCGCGCCGGGCAGGGGGCATACGAGCAGTACTTC.

The chain carries TRBV9 and TRBJ2-1; 8 bases line up with TRBD2. Trimming cost V 0 bases and J 0 bases; bases outside gene matches: 5. Germline assignment: CDR1 SGDLS and CDR2 YYNGEE. The CDR3 loop spans 17 amino acids. The chain's CDR3 is CASSVEAGVSSYNEQFF. The CDR3 bases are TGTGCCAGCAGCGTAGAAGCGGGGGTCTCCTCCTACAATGAGCAGTTCTTC.

V usage is TRBV9 and J usage is TRBJ1-2; no clear D gene. The CDR3 covers 15 residues. Trimming took 1 base from V and 3 from J, leaving 13 bases between them. Germline CDR1 is SGDLS and CDR2 is YYNGEE. The CDR3 DNA follows: TGTGCCAGCAGCGTAATTCTGGCAGAATACTATGGCTACACCTTC. Translation gives CASSVILAEYYGYTF.